The 29 T cell receptor beta chains presented below share a single source sample, sequenced in a study of blood T cell dynamics during melanoma immunotherapy. Time point defined: pre-treatment baseline. Profiling relied on immunoSEQ multiplex PCR, and the TCRdb table lists in-frame clones only, not all of them. The sample includes roughly 15,000 clones, 85% of them seen just once. The input for sequencing was blood, taken from a patient treated with checkpoint blockade. The receptor source for this set is a human donor with melanoma.

The chain couples TRBV28 to TRBJ2-1; 8 bases are shared with TRBD2. Germline V gene lookup returns CDR1 MDHEN and CDR2 SYDVKM. The CDR3 length is 15 residues. V lost 5 bases, J lost 4 bases, and 7 bases stayed unmatched. DNA of the CDR3: TGTGCCAGCAGTCCCTCCGGGGGGGGTTACAATGAGCAGTTCTTC. Protein sequence: CASSPSGGGYNEQFF.

The chain couples TRBV5-1 to TRBJ2-7; perhaps D is TRBD1 or TRBD2 (5 bases each). This CDR3 is built from 15 residues. V was trimmed by 4 bases and J by 2 bases, leaving 16 bases between them. Germline lookup yields CDR1 SGHRS and CDR2 YFSETQ. CDR3 residues: CASSQNRDAAYEQYF. The CDR3, as DNA: TGCGCCAGCAGCCAAAACCGGGACGCAGCCTACGAGCAGTACTTC.

The chain employs TRBV6-1 and TRBJ1-1; 8 nucleotides match TRBD1. The CDR3 is 15 amino acids. Germline CDR1 is MNHNS and CDR2 is SASEGT. V shed 4 bases and J 2 bases; nucleotides not matched to a gene: 6. CDR3 sequence reads: CASSAQTGVNTEAFF. CDR3 bases: TGTGCCAGCAGTGCCCAGACAGGGGTTAACACTGAAGCTTTCTTT.

The V call is TRBV6-5, the J call TRBJ1-4; 9 nucleotides align to TRBD1. Germline V gene data show CDR1 as MNHEY and CDR2 as SVGAGI. V trimming: 6 bases; J trimming: 6 bases; junction bases outside the gene matches: 5. CDR3 length: 14 residues. The CDR3 sequence is CASSHRDRDEKLFF. In nucleotides, the CDR3 is TGTGCCAGCAGCCACCGGGACAGGGATGAAAAACTGTTTTTT.

V gene TRBV9 combines with J gene TRBJ1-2; weak D call: TRBD1 (5 bases). CDR1 SGDLS and CDR2 YYNGEE come from the germline V gene. Between the trimmed V and J ends, which lost 2 bases and 7 bases, there was a span of 15 bases. The CDR3 sequence is 14 residues long. The CDR3 DNA follows: TGTGCCAGCAGCGTGCAGGGAAGAAGGGGTGGCTACACCTTC. This encodes CASSVQGRRGGYTF.

The chain carries TRBV2 and TRBJ2-3, with TRBD2 matching over 10 bases. This CDR3 has 13 residues. Germline-derived CDR1 and CDR2 are SNHLY and FYNNEI. The J segment lost 5 bases and the V segment lost 8 bases, leaving 4 bases of the junction unmatched. CDR3 DNA: TGTGCCAGCGGGCTAGCGGGGGTAGATACGCAGTATTTT. Amino acid sequence: CASGLAGVDTQYF.

This clone was seen more than once but under ten times. This rearrangement joins TRBV5-4 to TRBJ1-2; perhaps TRBD1 as D (6 bases). The V end lost 4 bases, the J end lost 5 bases, and 21 bases lay between the germline ends. This CDR3 has 16 amino acids. Germline V gene sequence: CDR1 SGHNT, CDR2 YYREEE (reference sequence). The CDR3 DNA reads TGTGCCAGCAGCCCCGGATACAGGGCATCCGGGTATGGCTACACCTTC. Translating it yields CASSPGYRASGYGYTF.

This clone appeared once. V usage is TRBV6-5 and J usage is TRBJ2-5; 9 nucleotides align to TRBD1. The end of the DNA is better explained by TRBJ2-7, so the J call may be wrong. There are 15 residues in the CDR3. Germline V lookup: CDR1 MNHEY, CDR2 SVGAGI. The CDR3 DNA reads TGTGCCAGCAGTTACTCACAGGGGGCCGTCTACGAGCAGTACTTC. This codes for CASSYSQGAVYEQYF.

The V gene is TRBV30, the J gene TRBJ1-1; 9 nucleotides line up with TRBD1. Germline lookup yields CDR1 GTSNPN and CDR2 SVGIG (reference sequence). The CDR3 length is 16 residues. Trimming at V came to 7 bases and at J to 3 bases, leaving 15 bases not matched to a gene. The DNA of the CDR3 is TGTGCCTCACTAGCAGCCCTACAGGGGGCGGACACTGAAGCTTTCTTT. As protein: CASLAALQGADTEAFF.

The chain employs TRBV19 and TRBJ2-7; 9 bases match TRBD2. CDR1 and CDR2 from the germline V gene are LNHDA and SQIVND (reference sequence). The CDR3 runs 17 residues. After removal of 4 bases from V and 0 bases from J, the junction contained 10 bases not matched to a gene. CDR3 loop: CASSKRAGGDSSYEQYF. In nucleotides, the CDR3 is TGTGCCAGTAGTAAACGAGCGGGGGGCGATAGCTCCTACGAGCAGTACTTC. Together with reference TRBV19 and TRBJ2-7, the CDR3 gives the full variable domain: DGGITQSPKYLFRKEGQNVTLSCEQNLNHDAMYWYRQDPGQGLRLIYYSQIVNDFQKGDIAEGYSVSREKKESFPLTVTSAQKNPTAFYLCASSKRAGGDSSYEQYFGPGTRLTVT.

This clone appeared a few times. The J gene is TRBJ1-5, the V gene TRBV2, with D possibly being TRBD1 (5 bases). Germline loops: CDR1 SNHLY, CDR2 FYNNEI. CDR3 length: 13 amino acids. Trimming cost V 8 bases and J 1 base, with 9 bases left between them. CDR3: CASQGESNQPQHF. In DNA form, the CDR3 reads TGTGCCAGCCAAGGGGAGAGCAATCAGCCCCAGCATTTT.

This rearrangement joins TRBV5-6 to TRBJ2-7; no definite D call. The CDR3 contains 11 residues. From germline, CDR1 is SGHDT and CDR2 YYEEEE. V was clipped by 4 bases and J by 10 bases, with 12 bases between them. CDR3 sequence: CASSVRTEQYF. CDR3 DNA: TGTGCCAGCAGCGTCCGGACGGAACAGTACTTC.

This clone came up once. The chain combines TRBV21-1 with TRBJ2-2; TRBD1, the D gene given by the table, was not confirmed from the DNA. TRBV21-1 is tagged as a pseudogene. This CDR3 contains 18 residues. CDR3 sequence reads: CASSKERQNITNTGELFF. In DNA form, the CDR3 reads TGTGCCAGCAGCAAAGAGAGACAGAACATTACGAACACCGGGGAGCTGTTTTTT.

This clone has only one observation. The chain is built from TRBV7-8 and TRBJ2-7; perhaps TRBD1 as D (5 bases). This CDR3 is 13 amino acids long. Trimming shortened V by 2 bases and J by 3 bases, and 8 bases separated the two germline ends. CDR1 is SGHVS and CDR2 is FQNEAQ in the germline V gene. The CDR3 sequence is CASSLTQGYEQYF. DNA for the CDR3: TGTGCCAGCAGCTTAACTCAGGGCTACGAGCAGTACTTC.

The chain couples TRBV6-1 to TRBJ2-2; 10 bases fit TRBD2. This CDR3 region has 16 residues. Looked up from germline, CDR1 is MNHNS and CDR2 is SASEGT. The V and J ends lost 2 bases and 3 bases, in that order; junction bases with no gene match: 3. CDR3 loop: CASSELTSGDTGELFF. CDR3 sequence (DNA): TGTGCCAGCAGTGAACTCACTAGCGGGGACACCGGGGAGCTGTTTTTT.

The sample holds one count of this clone. V usage is TRBV27 and J usage is TRBJ2-3, with 9 bases aligning to TRBD2. V shed 7 bases, J shed 2 bases, and the junction held 4 bases outside the gene matches. The CDR3 extends over 14 amino acids. Germline CDR1 MNHEY, CDR2 SMNVEV (reference sequence). CDR3 sequence reads: CASTQRGVTDTQYF. The CDR3 DNA is TGTGCCAGCACCCAGCGGGGGGTCACAGATACGCAGTATTTT.

This clone was picked up a small number of times. The chain has TRBV10-1 and TRBJ2-7; D possibly uses TRBD1 or TRBD2 (6 bases each). CDR3 size: 13 residues. Trimming left V 6 bases short and J 7 bases short, with 16 bases between. CDR1 WNHNN and CDR2 SYGVQD come from the germline V gene (reference sequence). DNA for the CDR3: TGCGCCAGCAGGGCGGGACAATCGGGGGAGCAGTACTTC. Encoded protein: CASRAGQSGEQYF.

This clone was detected only once. The chain is built from TRBV10-3 and TRBJ1-1, with D hard to call. V gave up 4 bases and J gave up 10 bases, with 13 bases separating them. The CDR3 covers 12 residues. Germline CDR1 and CDR2: ENHRY and SYGVKD. The CDR3 here is CAISGSPRGAFF. DNA for the CDR3: TGTGCCATCAGTGGGAGCCCACGAGGAGCTTTCTTT.

Of note for this clone: The CDR3 carries no conserved terminal phenylalanine or tryptophan, so it likely arises from a read error. The rearrangement joins TRBV2 to TRBJ1-1; no firm D call. Germline V gene data show CDR1 as SNHLY and CDR2 as FYNNEI. This CDR3 has 11 residues. Trimming removed 4 bases at V and 5 bases at J, with 5 bases between. The CDR3 nucleotides read TGTGCCAGCAGTGGTTGGACTGAAGCTTTCCTT. It is translated as CASSGWTEAFL.

CDR3 region: CASTRQYEQYF. CDR3 nucleotides: TGTGCCAGCACCCGGCAGTACGAGCAGTACTTC. V usage is TRBV6-5 and J usage is TRBJ2-7; D gene ambiguous. V dropped 7 bases and J dropped 4 bases, with 8 bases sitting between them. The CDR3 runs to 11 residues. Germline values: CDR1 MNHEY, CDR2 SVGAGI.

The chain uses TRBV6-5 and TRBJ1-5; D is ambiguous. Trimming shortened V by 6 bases and J by 11 bases, and 20 bases separated the two germline ends. The CDR3 sequence is 14 residues long. Germline CDR1 MNHEY, CDR2 SVGAGI. The CDR3 spells CASSRSFGDQAQHF. Written as DNA, the CDR3 is TGTGCCAGCAGCAGGAGTTTTGGGGATCAAGCCCAGCATTTT.

The CDR3 DNA reads TGTGCCAGCACCAGTACTGCGGGGCCGGGCACCGGGGAGCTGTTTTTT. This codes for CASTSTAGPGTGELFF. V usage is TRBV19 and J usage is TRBJ2-2; D might be TRBD2 (6 bases). Germline loops: CDR1 LNHDA, CDR2 SQIVND (reference sequence). Trimming left V 9 bases short and J 4 bases short, with 21 bases between. The CDR3 spans 16 residues.

The genes are TRBV11-2 and TRBJ1-3, with D unresolved. Germline V gene data show CDR1 as SGHAT and CDR2 as FQNNGV. Trimming took 1 base from V and 1 from J, leaving 11 bases between them. The CDR3 loop spans 16 amino acids. CDR3 protein: CASSLGVGASGNTIYF. The CDR3 bases are TGTGCCAGCAGCTTAGGGGTTGGAGCATCTGGAAACACCATATATTTT.

The genes are TRBV19 and TRBJ2-2, with 8 bases identical to TRBD1. CDR1 and CDR2 (germline): LNHDA, SQIVND (reference sequence). Trimming cost V 7 bases and J 0 bases; bases outside gene matches: 10. The CDR3 length is 17 residues. The CDR3 protein is CASTISSGGANTGELFF. As DNA, the CDR3 is TGTGCCAGTACCATTTCATCAGGGGGCGCGAACACCGGGGAGCTGTTTTTT.

V and J are TRBV7-2 and TRBJ2-3, with TRBD1 as a possible D gene (6 bases). V was cut by 2 bases and J by 2 bases, with 11 bases left in between. This CDR3 contains 15 residues. Germline lookup yields CDR1 SGHTA and CDR2 FQGNSA. CDR3 in DNA: TGTGCCAGCAGCTTACGCGGACAGACCACAGATACGCAGTATTTT. Residues: CASSLRGQTTDTQYF.

CDR3 loop: CASSLGDRGRVNTEAFF. CDR3 in DNA: TGTGCCAGCAGCTTAGGGGACAGGGGGCGCGTGAACACTGAAGCTTTCTTT. This chain uses TRBV7-8 with TRBJ1-1; the match to TRBD1 covers 12 bases. The CDR3 is 17 residues long. V lost 1 base, J lost 0 bases, and 3 bases stayed unmatched. In germline, CDR1 is SGHVS, CDR2 FQNEAQ.

V is TRBV7-6 and J is TRBJ2-5; 12 bases map to TRBD2. Trimming took 2 bases from V and 0 from J; bases not matched to a gene: 7. Germline CDR1 SGHVS, CDR2 FNYEAQ. The CDR3 is made up of 18 amino acids. The CDR3 DNA reads as TGTGCCAGCAGCTTACGGGCTAGCGGGGGGGATTACCAAGAGACCCAGTACTTC. Residues: CASSLRASGGDYQETQYF.

The chain is built from TRBV4-2 and TRBJ2-7; weak D call: TRBD1 (6 bases). The V gene lost 4 bases and the J gene lost 0 bases, with 13 bases spanning the gap. Germline CDR1 LGHNA, CDR2 YNFKEQ. The CDR3 has 15 residues. The CDR3 nucleotides are TGTGCCAGCAGCCTTAACCGGGACAACTCCTACGAGCAGTACTTC. This codes for CASSLNRDNSYEQYF.

Only one count was recorded for this clone. V and J are TRBV5-4 and TRBJ2-7; the match to TRBD2 covers 11 bases. CDR1 SGHNT and CDR2 YYREEE come from the germline V gene (reference sequence). J gave up 5 bases and V 3 bases, and 7 bases lay outside the gene matches. This CDR3 spans 15 amino acids. The CDR3 protein is CASSSGLAVGDEQYF. DNA of the CDR3: TGTGCCAGCAGCTCGGGACTAGCGGTCGGGGACGAGCAGTACTTC.